The rows below give T cell receptor beta chains drawn from one sample of a study of T cells in pancreatic ductal adenocarcinoma. Libraries were prepared by immunoSEQ multiplex PCR; TCRdb keeps only in-frame clonotypes and omits some of them. This table has over 100,000 clones, nearly 95% appearing once. Material for sequencing was PBMCs. The receptors come from a human donor with pancreatic ductal adenocarcinoma. Both conserved end residues are part of each CDR3. D genes are given only for firm matches. Clone size is shown for a subset of rows, as once, few, many or a class of expanded clone.

TRBV18	few	TRBD2	TRBJ2-3	TGTGCCAGCACCAAGACTAGCGGGAGCCCCCCAGATACGCAGTATTTT	CASTKTSGSPPDTQYF
TRBV7-9	.	.	TRBJ2-3	TGTGCCAGCACCCTAGGGGCAGCCCCAGATACGCAGTATTTT	CASTLGAAPDTQYF
TRBV27	.	TRBD2	TRBJ2-7	TGTGCCAGCAGTAAAAACCCCGGGGCTAGCGGCTCCTACGAGCAGTACTTC	CASSKNPGASGSYEQYF
TRBV4-1	.	.	TRBJ2-1	TGCGCCAGCAGCCAGGCCCTGGGCGATGAGCAGTTCTTC	CASSQALGDEQFF
TRBV21-1	.	.	TRBJ2-1	TGTGCCAGCAGCCCACAGCGGGAGAGGGGCGATGAGCAGTTCTTC	CASSPQRERGDEQFF
TRBV5-5	.	.	TRBJ2-3	TGTGCCAGCAGCTTTTCCCCCCAGGCAGATACGCAGTATTTT	CASSFSPQADTQYF
TRBV5-1	once	TRBD1	TRBJ1-2	TGCGCCAGCAGCGTCTCCGGACAGGTATCTGGCTACACCTTC	CASSVSGQVSGYTF
TRBV10-3	.	TRBD2	TRBJ2-5	TGTGCCATCAGTGTATCTAGCGGGGGGGAGACCCAGTACTTC	CAISVSSGGETQYF
TRBV6-1	.	.	TRBJ1-5	TGTGCCAGCAGTGAAGCGAGCCGTTATAGCAATCAGCCCCAGCATTTT	CASSEASRYSNQPQHF
TRBV28	.	TRBD2	TRBJ2-7	TGTGCCACCTCGGGGGCGGGAGGGCAATCCTACGAGCAGTACTTC	CATSGAGGQSYEQYF
TRBV28	.	.	TRBJ2-3	TGTGCCAGCAGTTCTCCTAACACAGATACGCAGTATTTT	CASSSPNTDTQYF
TRBV30	.	.	TRBJ2-4	TGTGCCTGGGGAGTGGGCATTCAGTACTTC	CAWGVGIQYF
TRBV2	.	.	TRBJ1-4	TGTGCCAGCCGATCAGGGTGGACTAATGAAAAACTGTTTTTT	CASRSGWTNEKLFF
TRBV18	.	TRBD2	TRBJ2-3	TGTGCCAGCTCTCAGGGACTAGCTGCGGGCACAGATACGCAGTATTTT	CASSQGLAAGTDTQYF
TRBV27	few	TRBD1	TRBJ2-5	TGTGCCAGCAGTATTGCCGGGACAGGGGGCTGGGAGACCCAGTACTTC	CASSIAGTGGWETQYF
TRBV29-1	once	.	TRBJ2-3	TGCAGCGTGCTTAGCAACTCAGATACGCAGTATTTT	CSVLSNSDTQYF
TRBV2	.	.	TRBJ2-7	TGTGCCAGCAGTGATAATATGAGTCCCCTCGGGCAGTACTTC	CASSDNMSPLGQYF
TRBV6-5	.	TRBD1	TRBJ1-2	TGTGCCAGCAGTTACTCCGCAGGGGGCATGTATGGCTACACCTTC	CASSYSAGGMYGYTF